Listed below are T cell receptor beta chains from one sample, sequenced in a study of blood T cells in healthy people across ages. TCRdb re-derived calls from the 5' RACE reads in MiXCR, one entry per CDR3 protein. The sample records fewer than 900,000 distinct CDR3 sequences, under 40% being singletons. Sequences were obtained from blood. Receptors were obtained from a man aged 18 to 29 in good health. Each CDR3 is given with its conserved first and last residue. The D gene is left open where the match is weak. Size is stated for part of the rows, as once, few or many counts, or as a class when the clone is expanded.

V gene,D gene,J gene,clone size,CDR3 protein,CDR3 DNA
TRBV6-1,NA,TRBJ2-5,NA,CASSLDRDSETQYF,TGTGCCAGCAGTTTAGACAGGGACTCCGAGACCCAGTACTTC
TRBV7-9,NA,TRBJ2-7,NA,CASSLDYGQYF,TGTGCCAGCAGCTTAGACTACGGGCAGTACTTC
TRBV20-1,TRBD2,TRBJ2-7,few,CSAPASGTSGGAVNEQYF,TGCAGTGCTCCTGCCTCCGGGACTAGCGGGGGGGCCGTCAACGAGCAGTACTTC
TRBV21-1,NA,TRBJ2-3,NA,CASRTCGGASADTQYF,TGTGCCAGCAGGACCTGCGGGGGGGCCAGCGCAGATACGCAGTATTTT
TRBV5-1,TRBD2,TRBJ2-5,NA,CASSRGGNNEQYF,TGCGCCAGCTCCCGGGGGGGTAACAATGAGCAGTACTTC
TRBV11-1,TRBD1,TRBJ2-6,few,CASRTKGGPSGANVLTF,TGTGCCAGCAGGACCAAAGGGGGCCCCTCTGGGGCCAACGTCCTGACTTTC
TRBV4-3,NA,TRBJ1-2,NA,CASSYRPWGYGYTF,TGCGCCAGCAGCTACCGACCCTGGGGCTATGGCTACACCTTC
TRBV4-2,NA,TRBJ2-1,few,CASSQDWETQFF,TGTGCCAGCAGCCAAGATTGGGAGACCCAGTTCTTC
TRBV25-1,TRBD1,TRBJ1-5,few,CASSGTGYQPQHF,TGTGCCAGCAGTGGGACAGGGTATCAGCCCCAGCATTTT
TRBV21-1,NA,TRBJ2-7,NA,CASSVEQGPESYEQYF,TGTGCCAGCAGCGTCGAACAGGGGCCTGAATCCTACGAGCAGTACTTC
TRBV20-1,TRBD2,TRBJ2-1,NA,CSARTSPGYEQFF,TGCAGTGCTAGGACTAGCCCGGGCTACGAGCAGTTCTTC
TRBV21-1,NA,TRBJ1-4,NA,CASSGPSGRNEKLFF,TGTGCCAGCAGCGGGCCTTCGGGTCGCAATGAAAAACTGTTTTTT
TRBV7-2,TRBD2,TRBJ2-3,NA,CASSPQSSGSTDMQYF,TGTGCCAGCAGCCCCCAGAGTAGCGGGTCCACAGATATGCAGTATTTT
TRBV4-1,NA,TRBJ2-5,NA,CASSGVKTAGEVQETQYF,TGCGCCAGCAGCGGAGTCAAGACAGCCGGAGAGGTTCAAGAGACCCAGTACTTC
TRBV20-1,TRBD1,TRBJ2-3,many,CSAREGTGGTDTQYF,TGCAGTGCTAGAGAGGGGACAGGCGGCACAGATACGCAGTATTTT
TRBV5-1,TRBD1,TRBJ2-1,NA,CASSSYRDRGGDEQFF,TGCGCCAGCAGCTCTTACCGGGACAGGGGAGGCGATGAGCAGTTCTTC
TRBV5-1,TRBD1,TRBJ1-5,NA,CASSLGEGANNQPQHF,TGCGCCAGCAGCTTGGGTGAGGGGGCTAACAATCAGCCCCAGCATTTT
TRBV4-3,NA,TRBJ1-3,NA,CASSQGEAYGNTIYF,TGCGCCAGCAGCCAAGGAGAGGCCTATGGAAACACCATATATTTT
TRBV25-1,TRBD1,TRBJ1-2,few,CASSKPGQGHGYTF,TGTGCCAGCAGTAAACCGGGACAGGGACATGGCTACACCTTC
TRBV29-1,NA,TRBJ2-7,NA,CSAVPQENNEQYF,TGCAGCGCCGTGCCCCAGGAAAACAATGAGCAGTACTTC
TRBV20-1,TRBD2,TRBJ2-3,few,CSAIGLAGETQYF,TGCAGTGCTATCGGACTAGCGGGGGAAACGCAGTATTTT
TRBV3-1,NA,TRBJ1-1,few,CASSQDGGHGAFF,TGTGCCAGCAGCCAAGATGGGGGGCACGGAGCTTTCTTT
TRBV11-1,NA,TRBJ2-1,NA,CASSLWRGSEQFF,TGTGCCAGCAGCTTATGGCGGGGAAGTGAGCAGTTCTTC
TRBV20-1,NA,TRBJ1-2,few,CSARDTQASGYTF,TGCAGTGCTAGAGATACCCAGGCTAGTGGCTACACCTTC
TRBV9,NA,TRBJ1-1,few,CASSVGPRGNTEAFF,TGTGCCAGCAGCGTTGGTCCCAGGGGGAACACTGAAGCTTTCTTT
TRBV7-2,NA,TRBJ2-5,many,CASSPTGTVQETQYF,TGTGCCAGCAGCCCCACCGGGACGGTCCAAGAGACCCAGTACTTC
TRBV7-2,NA,TRBJ2-1,many,CASSLDGFNEQFF,TGTGCCAGCAGCTTAGATGGGTTCAATGAGCAGTTCTTC
TRBV4-1,NA,TRBJ1-5,NA,CASSQDLMGLGKDQPQHF,TGCGCCAGCAGCCAAGATCTTATGGGATTGGGAAAAGATCAGCCCCAGCATTTT
TRBV4-1,NA,TRBJ2-4,many,CASSQPGGYGIQYF,TGCGCCAGCAGCCAACCGGGGGGCTATGGCATTCAGTACTTC
TRBV6-5,TRBD1,TRBJ1-4,few,CASSYSGRQGESEKLFF,TGTGCCAGCAGTTACTCGGGTCGACAGGGTGAAAGTGAAAAACTGTTTTTT
TRBV24-1,TRBD2,TRBJ2-3,many,CATSRTGLVADTQYF,TGTGCCACCTCCCGCACGGGACTAGTTGCAGATACGCAGTATTTT
TRBV6-5,NA,TRBJ1-1,NA,CASSYQQGLQNTEAFF,TGTGCCAGCAGTTACCAACAGGGACTGCAGAACACTGAAGCTTTCTTT
TRBV20-1,TRBD1,TRBJ1-5,few,CSARDPGQGNQPQHF,TGCAGTGCTAGAGATCCGGGACAGGGCAATCAGCCCCAGCATTTT
TRBV7-2,TRBD1,TRBJ1-1,NA,CASSLILLDRVYTEAFF,TGTGCCAGCAGCTTAATTTTACTTGACAGGGTGTACACTGAAGCTTTCTTT
TRBV5-1,NA,TRBJ1-1,once,CASSLVNLQGLNTEAFF,TGCGCCAGCAGCTTGGTTAACTTACAGGGATTGAACACTGAAGCTTTCTTT
TRBV6-5,NA,TRBJ2-5,NA,CASSYLGLQEETQYF,TGTGCCAGCAGTTACTTGGGGCTTCAGGAAGAGACCCAGTACTTC
TRBV14,TRBD1,TRBJ2-1,many,CASSQEIAGTGNEQFF,TGTGCCAGCAGCCAAGAAATTGCCGGGACAGGCAATGAGCAGTTCTTC
TRBV7-2,NA,TRBJ2-3,few,CASSLDRRGSDTQYF,TGTGCCAGCAGCTTAGACCGCAGGGGTTCAGATACGCAGTATTTT
TRBV19,NA,TRBJ2-3,NA,CASSRRSRGDTQYF,TGTGCCAGTAGTCGTCGAAGCCGTGGGGATACGCAGTATTTT
TRBV12-3/TRBV12-4,NA,TRBJ1-5,NA,CASRKGGGGNQPQHF,TGTGCCAGCAGGAAAGGGGGGGGAGGCAATCAGCCCCAGCATTTT